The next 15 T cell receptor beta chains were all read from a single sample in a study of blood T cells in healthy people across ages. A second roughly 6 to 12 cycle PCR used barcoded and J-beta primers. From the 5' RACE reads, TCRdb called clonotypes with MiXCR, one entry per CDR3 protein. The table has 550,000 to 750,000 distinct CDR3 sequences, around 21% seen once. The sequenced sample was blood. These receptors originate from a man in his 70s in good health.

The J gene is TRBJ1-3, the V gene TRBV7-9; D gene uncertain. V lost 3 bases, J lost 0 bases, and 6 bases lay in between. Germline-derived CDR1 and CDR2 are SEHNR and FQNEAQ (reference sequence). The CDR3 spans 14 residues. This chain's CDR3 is CASSLGFSGNTIYF. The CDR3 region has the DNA TGTGCCAGCAGCTTGGGGTTCTCTGGAAACACCATATATTTT.

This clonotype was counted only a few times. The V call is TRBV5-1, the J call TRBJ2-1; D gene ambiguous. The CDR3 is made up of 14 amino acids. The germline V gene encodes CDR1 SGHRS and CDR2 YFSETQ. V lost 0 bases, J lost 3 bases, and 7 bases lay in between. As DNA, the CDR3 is TGCGCCAGCAGCTTGGTTACAGACTACAATGAGCAGTTCTTC. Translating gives CASSLVTDYNEQFF.

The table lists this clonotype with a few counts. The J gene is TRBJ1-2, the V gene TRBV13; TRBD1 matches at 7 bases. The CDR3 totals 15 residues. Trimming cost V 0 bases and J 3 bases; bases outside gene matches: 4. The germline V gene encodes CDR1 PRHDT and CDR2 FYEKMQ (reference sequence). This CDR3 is CASSLGQGYDYGYTF. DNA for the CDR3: TGTGCCAGCAGCTTAGGACAGGGGTACGACTATGGCTACACCTTC. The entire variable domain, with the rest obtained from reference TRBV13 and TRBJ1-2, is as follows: AAGVIQSPRHLIKEKRETATLKCYPIPRHDTVYWYQQGPGQDPQFLISFYEKMQSDKGSIPDRFSAQQFSDYHSELNMSSLELGDSALYFCASSLGQGYDYGYTFGSGTRLTVV.

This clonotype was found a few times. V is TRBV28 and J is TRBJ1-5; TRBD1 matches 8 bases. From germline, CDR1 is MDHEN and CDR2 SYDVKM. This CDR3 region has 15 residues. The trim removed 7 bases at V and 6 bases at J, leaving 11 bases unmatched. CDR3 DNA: TGTGCCAGCATTTCCGGGACAGGCCGAGGTCAGCCCCAGCATTTT. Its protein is CASISGTGRGQPQHF.

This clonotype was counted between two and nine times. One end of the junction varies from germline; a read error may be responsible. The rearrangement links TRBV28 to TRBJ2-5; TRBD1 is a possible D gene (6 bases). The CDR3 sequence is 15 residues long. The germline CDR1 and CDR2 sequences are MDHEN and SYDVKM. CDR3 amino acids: CASSISLTGEETQCF. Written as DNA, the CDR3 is TGTGCCAGCAGTATCTCTCTGACAGGAGAAGAGACCCAGTGCTTC.

The CDR3 is CASSYPLAGRSYEQYF. CDR3 DNA: TGTGCCAGCAGTTACCCACTAGCGGGGCGTTCCTACGAGCAGTACTTC. This sequence joins TRBV6-2 or TRBV6-3 and TRBJ2-7, with 10 bases matching TRBD2. The CDR3 consists of 16 residues. CDR1 is MNHEY and CDR2 is SVGEGT in the germline V gene. V trimming: 2 bases; J trimming: 1 base; junction bases outside the gene matches: 5.

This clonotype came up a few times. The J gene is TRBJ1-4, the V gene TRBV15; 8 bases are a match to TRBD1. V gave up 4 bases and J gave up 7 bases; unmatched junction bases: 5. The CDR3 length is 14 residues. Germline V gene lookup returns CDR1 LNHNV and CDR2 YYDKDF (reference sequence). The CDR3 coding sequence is TGTGCCACCAGCATAGACAGGGGAGCTGAAAAACTGTTTTTT. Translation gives CATSIDRGAEKLFF.

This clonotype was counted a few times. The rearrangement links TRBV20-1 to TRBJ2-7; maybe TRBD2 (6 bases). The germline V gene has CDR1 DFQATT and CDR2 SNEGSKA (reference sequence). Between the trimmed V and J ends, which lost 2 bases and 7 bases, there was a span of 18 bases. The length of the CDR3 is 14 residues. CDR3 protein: CSARKLADVGEQYF. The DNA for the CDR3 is TGCAGTGCTAGAAAACTAGCAGATGTGGGGGAGCAGTACTTC.

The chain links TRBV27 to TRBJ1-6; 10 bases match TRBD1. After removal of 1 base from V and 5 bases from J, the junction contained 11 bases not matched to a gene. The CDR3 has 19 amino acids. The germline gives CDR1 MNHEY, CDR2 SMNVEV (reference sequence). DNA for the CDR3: TGTGCCAGCAGTTTATTTGGCCTGGGACAGGGGCCTCATAATTCACCCCTCCACTTT. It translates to CASSLFGLGQGPHNSPLHF.

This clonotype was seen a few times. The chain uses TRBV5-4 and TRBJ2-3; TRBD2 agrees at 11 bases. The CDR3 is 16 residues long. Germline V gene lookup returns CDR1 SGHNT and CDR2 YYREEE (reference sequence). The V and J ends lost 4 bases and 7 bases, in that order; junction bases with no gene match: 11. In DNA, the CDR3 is TGTGCCAGCAGCGCCACACTAGCGGGAGCGCGGAATACGCAGTATTTT. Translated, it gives CASSATLAGARNTQYF.

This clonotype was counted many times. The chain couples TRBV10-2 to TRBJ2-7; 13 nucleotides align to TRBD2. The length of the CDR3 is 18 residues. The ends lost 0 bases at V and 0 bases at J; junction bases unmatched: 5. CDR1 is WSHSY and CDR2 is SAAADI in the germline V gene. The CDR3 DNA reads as TGCGCCAGCAGTGAGTCGGGACTAGCGGGGCCCAACTCCTACGAGCAGTACTTC. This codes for CASSESGLAGPNSYEQYF.

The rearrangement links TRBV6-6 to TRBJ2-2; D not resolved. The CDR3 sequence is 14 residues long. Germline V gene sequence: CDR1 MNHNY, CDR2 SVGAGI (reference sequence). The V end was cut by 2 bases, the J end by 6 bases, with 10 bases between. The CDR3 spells CASSYLGKSGELFF. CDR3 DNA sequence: TGTGCCAGCAGTTACCTGGGGAAGTCCGGGGAGCTGTTTTTT.

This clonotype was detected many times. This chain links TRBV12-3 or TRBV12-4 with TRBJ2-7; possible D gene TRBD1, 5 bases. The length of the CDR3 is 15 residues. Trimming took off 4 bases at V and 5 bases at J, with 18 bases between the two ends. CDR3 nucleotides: TGTGCCAGCAGTTCTCAGGGAATCCGTATCCACGAGCAGTACTTC. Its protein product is CASSSQGIRIHEQYF.

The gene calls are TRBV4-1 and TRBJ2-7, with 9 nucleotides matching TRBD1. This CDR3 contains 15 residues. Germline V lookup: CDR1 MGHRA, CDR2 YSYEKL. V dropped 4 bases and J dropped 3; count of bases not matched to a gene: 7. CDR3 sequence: CASSPAPGQGYEQYF. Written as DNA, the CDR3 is TGCGCCAGCAGCCCAGCTCCGGGACAGGGCTACGAGCAGTACTTC.

The chain's CDR3 is CATSDGPKAQYF. The CDR3 DNA is TGTGCCACCTCGGACGGACCCAAGGCCCAGTACTTC. The chain links TRBV6-5 to TRBJ2-5; D gene uncertain. CDR3 length: 12 residues. The V gene lost 10 bases and the J gene lost 9 bases, with 18 bases spanning the gap. From germline, CDR1 is MNHEY and CDR2 SVGAGI.